The subject of this entry is one T cell receptor (beta chain). What it binds is not known. The assay was immunoSEQ multiplex PCR, and TCRdb's table has in-frame clones only and misses some. This table holds around 76,000 clones, about 85% found once. Collection of blood occurred at baseline, at cycle 4 day 1, and at cycle 7 day 1. The data are from a study of OX40 agonist ivuxolimab in advanced cancers. Broader study findings: Clones of CD4+ and CD8+ blood T cells grew by week 6 at doses of 0.1 to 3.0 mg/kg.

V was clipped by 6 bases and J by 4 bases, with 16 bases between them. CDR3 length: 14 residues. CDR1 and CDR2 from the germline V gene are MNHNY and SVGAGI (reference sequence). The genes are TRBV6-6 and TRBJ2-7, with D perhaps matching TRBD2 (6 bases). Sequences were derived from CD4+ or CD8+ T cells sorted from blood, sampled in a trial of the OX40 agonist ivuxolimab. This TCR derives from an adult with an advanced solid tumor such as melanoma, head and neck, liver or kidney cancer. The CDR3 DNA follows: TGTGCCAGCAGGGGGCCGGGACTTTCATACGAGCAGTACTTC. Its protein is CASRGPGLSYEQYF.